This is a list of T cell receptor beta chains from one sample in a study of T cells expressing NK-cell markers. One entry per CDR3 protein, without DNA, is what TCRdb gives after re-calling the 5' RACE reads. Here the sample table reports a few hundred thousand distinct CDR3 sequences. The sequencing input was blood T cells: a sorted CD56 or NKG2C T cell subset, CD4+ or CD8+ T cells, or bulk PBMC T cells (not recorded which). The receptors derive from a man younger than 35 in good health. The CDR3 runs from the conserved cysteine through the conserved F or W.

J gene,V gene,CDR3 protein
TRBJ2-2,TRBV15,CATSRGPGELFF
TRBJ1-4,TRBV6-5,CASSSQPPGHPGEKLFF
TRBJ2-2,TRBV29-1,CSVEAGQGAGELFF
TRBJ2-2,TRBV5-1,CASSLLQGAGGELFF
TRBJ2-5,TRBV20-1,CSAIRLAGGRYQETQYF
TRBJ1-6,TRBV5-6,CASSWARVSSPLHF
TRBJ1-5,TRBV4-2,CASSQVQGNQPQHF
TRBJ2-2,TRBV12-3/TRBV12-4,CAGHSGKTGELFF
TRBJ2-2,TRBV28,CASSVQVFRSVGELFF
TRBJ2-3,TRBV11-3,CASSRRQGSGAQYF
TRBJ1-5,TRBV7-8,CASSFFFPYFDSNQPQHF
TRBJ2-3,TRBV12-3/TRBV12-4,CASRQTSGRVTDTQYF
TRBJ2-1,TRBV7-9,CASSFGLVPMSVSEQFF